This T cell receptor (beta chain) was captured in a study of blood T cell repertoires in COVID-19. At the level of the study: Collection of acute and convalescent COVID-19 samples took place in the United States, Italy and Spain.

Those enrolled, adults aged about 18 to 95 years, came from about two dozen US areas. What the recovered Cohort 3 donors had was two negative PCRs, clearance, or symptom resolution. Data came from immunoSEQ multiplex PCR; TCRdb stores just in-frame clones and leaves some out. The top ten clones hold 2% to 3% of a sample with about 100,000 clones, approximately 86% of them seen once. Germline V gene sequence: CDR1 SQVTM, CDR2 ANQGSEA. The CDR3 totals 12 residues. Trimming took off 6 bases at V and 4 bases at J, with 10 bases between the two ends. This rearrangement joins TRBV29-1 to TRBJ1-3; tentative D call: TRBD1 (5 bases). The material sequenced was PBMCs or T cells enriched from blood (not recorded which). The origin of this receptor is a woman aged 45 to 65 who had recovered from COVID-19. The CDR3 DNA reads TGCAGCGTCAGGACACCAGGAAACACCATATATTTT. As protein: CSVRTPGNTIYF.